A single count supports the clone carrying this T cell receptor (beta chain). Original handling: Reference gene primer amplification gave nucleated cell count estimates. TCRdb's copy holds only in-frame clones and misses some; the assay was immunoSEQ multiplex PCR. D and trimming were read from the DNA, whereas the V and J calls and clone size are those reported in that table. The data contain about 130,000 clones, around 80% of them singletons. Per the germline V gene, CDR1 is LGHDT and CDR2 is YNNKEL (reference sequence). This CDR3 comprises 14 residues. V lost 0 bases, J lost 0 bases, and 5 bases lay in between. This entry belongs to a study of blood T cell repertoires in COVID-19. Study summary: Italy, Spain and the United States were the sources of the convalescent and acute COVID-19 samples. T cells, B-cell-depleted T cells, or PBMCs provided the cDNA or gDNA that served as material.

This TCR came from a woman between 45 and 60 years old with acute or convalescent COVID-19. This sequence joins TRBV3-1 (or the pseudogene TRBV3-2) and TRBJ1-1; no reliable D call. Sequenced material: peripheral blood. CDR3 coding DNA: TGTGCCAGCAGCCAAGAGGGCCTGAACACTGAAGCTTTCTTT. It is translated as CASSQEGLNTEAFF.